This T cell receptor beta chain was profiled in a study of cytomegalovirus exposure and HLA in healthy donors. General study points: In a later analysis, parvovirus B19, influenza, CMV and Epstein-Barr virus appeared linked to several top co-occurrence clusters.

This CDR3 is 17 amino acids long. Trimming pared 0 bases from V and 6 bases from J, leaving 15 bases between. The germline V gene has CDR1 LGHNA and CDR2 YSLEER. Points on this clone: What it binds is not known.

Amplification used 60 Vbeta primers and 13 Jbeta primers. Clones were sequenced by immunoSEQ multiplex PCR, and TCRdb holds only the in-frame ones, with some missing. The sample lists 150,000 or so clones, roughly four fifths seen once, with approximately 2.4% in the top ten. The material sequenced was PBMCs. The chain recombines TRBV4-3 with TRBJ1-6; a weak D match, TRBD1 (5 bases). This clonotype was obtained from a female donor in good health and CMV-seronegative. The CDR3, as DNA: TGCGCCAGCAGCCAAGAAAACCCAGGGTTAGGTAATTCACCCCTCCACTTT. Its protein product is CASSQENPGLGNSPLHF.